This T cell receptor beta chain was identified in a study of blood T cell repertoires in COVID-19. From germline, CDR1 is MNHNY and CDR2 SVGAGI (reference sequence). This CDR3 comprises 16 residues. J was trimmed by 0 bases and V by 6 bases; bases with no gene match: 10. The repertoire was sequenced with immunoSEQ multiplex PCR; TCRdb's copy has only in-frame clones and lacks some. The table records about 120,000 clones, approximately 90% of them present only once. This clonotype originated in a human donor with acute or convalescent COVID-19. The donor label of this sample is uncertain. The rearrangement joins TRBV6-6 to TRBJ2-7; 8 nucleotides match TRBD2. Sequences were obtained from peripheral blood. CDR3 in DNA: TGTGCCAGCAGCACCCTCGGGGGGGTAAGCTCCTACGAGCAGTACTTC. It specifies CASSTLGGVSSYEQYF.